This entry lists 19 T cell receptor beta chains sequenced from one sample in a study of blood T cell repertoires in COVID-19. Sequencing was performed with immunoSEQ multiplex PCR; in TCRdb, only in-frame clones are kept and a portion is missing. Here the sample spans 250,000 to 350,000 clones, 87% being singletons. The sample comprised peripheral blood. All receptors derive from a man between 18 and 35 years old with active or convalescent COVID-19.

This chain uses TRBV28 with TRBJ2-5; D gene unclear. Germline loops: CDR1 MDHEN, CDR2 SYDVKM. CDR3 length equals 14 residues. V was pared by 1 base and J by 1 base, with 7 bases between. The CDR3 here is CASSLLGTQETQYF. DNA for the CDR3: TGTGCCAGCAGTTTATTGGGCACCCAAGAGACCCAGTACTTC.

This clone was recorded only once. The chain is built from TRBV7-2 and TRBJ2-1; 8 bases are a match to TRBD2. V dropped 6 bases and J dropped 9; count of bases not matched to a gene: 10. The CDR3 extends over 14 amino acids. Germline lookup yields CDR1 SGHTA and CDR2 FQGNSA. CDR3 DNA: TGTGCCAGCAGAACTCCTCGGGAGGGACGTGAGCAGTTCTTC. This encodes CASRTPREGREQFF.

CDR3 DNA sequence: TGTGCCAGCAGCCTAAGACAGGGAGGCACAGATACGCAGTATTTT. The encoded protein is CASSLRQGGTDTQYF. The V call is TRBV7-2, the J call TRBJ2-3; the match to TRBD1 covers 7 bases. Looked up from germline, CDR1 is SGHTA and CDR2 is FQGNSA. The CDR3 is 15 residues long. The trim removed 5 bases at V and 1 base at J, leaving 6 bases unmatched. Full variable domain (missing parts from reference TRBV7-2 and TRBJ2-3): GAGVSQSPSNKVTEKGKDVELRCDPISGHTALYWYRQSLGQGLEFLIYFQGNSAPDKSGLPSDRFSAERTGGSVSTLTIQRTQQEDSAVYLCASSLRQGGTDTQYFGPGTRLTVL.

This rearrangement joins TRBV4-1 to TRBJ1-1, with 7 bases aligning to TRBD1. The V segment lost 6 bases and the J segment 0 bases; nucleotides outside the gene matches: 4. This CDR3 contains 14 residues. In germline, CDR1 is MGHRA, CDR2 YSYEKL. CDR3 loop: CASRPTGVNTEAFF. Here the CDR3 DNA reads TGCGCCAGCAGACCAACAGGGGTGAACACTGAAGCTTTCTTT.

The genes are TRBV7-2 and TRBJ2-3; D unresolved. Trimming removed 3 bases at V and 2 bases at J, with 6 bases between. The germline V gene has CDR1 SGHTA and CDR2 FQGNSA. CDR3 length: 13 residues. CDR3 nucleotide sequence: TGTGCCAGCAGCTTCTATGTCACAGATACGCAGTATTTT. As protein: CASSFYVTDTQYF.

The rearrangement uses TRBV6-5 and TRBJ2-3; tentative D call: TRBD1 (5 bases). The CDR3 is 14 residues long. Trimming removed 4 bases at V and 6 bases at J, with 14 bases between. CDR1 and CDR2 (germline): MNHEY, SVGAGI. The CDR3 bases are TGTGCCAGCAGTTCTGGGCAGGGTTTGGATACGCAGTATTTT. This encodes CASSSGQGLDTQYF.

This rearrangement joins TRBV28 to TRBJ2-7; 7 nucleotides align to TRBD1. The CDR3 sequence is 15 residues long. Germline CDR1 is MDHEN and CDR2 is SYDVKM. V gave up 8 bases and J gave up 3 bases; unmatched junction bases: 13. The CDR3 loop is CASLTRQGLDYEQYF. DNA of the CDR3: TGTGCCAGCCTGACACGACAGGGTTTGGACTACGAGCAGTACTTC.

This rearrangement joins TRBV4-1 to TRBJ2-4; D not certain. V lost 0 bases, J lost 0 bases, and 6 bases lay in between. Germline CDR1 and CDR2: MGHRA and YSYEKL. CDR3 length: 15 amino acids. The CDR3 reads CASSQERLAKNIQYF. DNA of the CDR3: TGCGCCAGCAGCCAAGAGCGGCTAGCCAAAAACATTCAGTACTTC.

V gene TRBV18 combines with J gene TRBJ2-3; the match to TRBD2 covers 8 bases. J was trimmed by 6 bases and V by 2 bases; bases with no gene match: 16. Per germline, CDR1 KGHSH and CDR2 LQKENI. This CDR3 contains 18 residues. The CDR3 DNA reads TGTGCCAGCTCACCAACGCTTGTGCAGGCGTCTAGCGGGGATACGCAGTATTTT. Encoded protein: CASSPTLVQASSGDTQYF.

This clone was seen once. The rearrangement links TRBV7-6 to TRBJ2-3, with 7 bases identical to TRBD1. The CDR3 runs 16 residues. V shed 4 bases and J 0 bases; nucleotides not matched to a gene: 7. Germline lookup yields CDR1 SGHVS and CDR2 FNYEAQ. The CDR3: CASSSKGAFSTDTQYF. The CDR3 region has the DNA TGTGCCAGCAGCTCAAAGGGGGCGTTTAGCACAGATACGCAGTATTTT.

The rearrangement uses TRBV6-6 and TRBJ2-1, with TRBD1 matching over 8 bases. Germline CDR1 and CDR2: MNHNY and SVGAGI (reference sequence). This CDR3 has 15 amino acids. V shed 2 bases, J shed 7 bases, and the junction held 7 bases outside the gene matches. The CDR3 sequence: CASSYEDRARNEQFF. The CDR3 DNA follows: TGTGCCAGCAGTTACGAGGACAGGGCGAGGAATGAGCAGTTCTTC.

The rearrangement joins TRBV19 to TRBJ2-3; 10 bases line up with TRBD2. The V segment lost 3 bases and the J segment 2 bases; nucleotides outside the gene matches: 8. CDR1 and CDR2 (germline): LNHDA, SQIVND (reference sequence). CDR3 size: 17 residues. The CDR3 DNA reads TGTGCCAGTAGTATGGCCCGACTAGCGGGTTTCACAGATACGCAGTATTTT. Encoded protein: CASSMARLAGFTDTQYF.

The CDR3 is CASSGDVNQPQHF. For the CDR3, the DNA is TGTGCCAGCAGTGGAGATGTAAATCAGCCCCAGCATTTT. The rearrangement uses TRBV2 and TRBJ1-5, with no clear D. Looked up from germline, CDR1 is SNHLY and CDR2 is FYNNEI. Trimming pared 4 bases from V and 4 bases from J, leaving 8 bases between. The CDR3 totals 13 residues.

The chain carries TRBV7-2 and TRBJ1-5; D remains ambiguous. The V end was cut by 8 bases, the J end by 6 bases, with 20 bases between. CDR1 is SGHTA and CDR2 is FQGNSA in the germline V gene. The CDR3 length is 15 residues. Here the CDR3 reads CASSLEGIFTQPQHF. CDR3 sequence (DNA): TGTGCCAGCTCCCTAGAGGGCATTTTTACTCAGCCCCAGCATTTT.

This chain links TRBV29-1 with TRBJ2-7; the match to TRBD2 covers 10 bases. From germline, CDR1 is SQVTM and CDR2 ANQGSEA. The CDR3 covers 15 residues. The J segment lost 4 bases and the V segment lost 3 bases, leaving 9 bases of the junction unmatched. CDR3 DNA: TGCAGCGTTGATCAACAGCGGGAGGGCGGGTACGAGCAGTACTTC. This codes for CSVDQQREGGYEQYF.

The chain recombines TRBV5-6 with TRBJ1-2; 7 nucleotides line up with TRBD1. Germline loops: CDR1 SGHDT, CDR2 YYEEEE. This CDR3 is 14 amino acids long. V lost 1 base to trimming and J lost 5 bases; unmatched junction nucleotides: 5. The CDR3 nucleotides read TGTGCCAGCAGCTTGCCCCAGGGGGGATATGGCTACACCTTC. Protein: CASSLPQGGYGYTF.

The rearrangement joins TRBV12-3 or TRBV12-4 to TRBJ1-5, with D uncertain. V lost 7 bases, J lost 7 bases, and 11 bases lay in between. The CDR3 consists of 12 residues. The CDR3 loop is CASNRGQQPQHF. CDR3 nucleotides: TGTGCCAGCAATAGAGGTCAGCAGCCCCAGCATTTT.

This clone was seen just once. The V call is TRBV10-3, the J call TRBJ1-3, with 7 bases aligning to TRBD1. Germline CDR1 reads ENHRY; CDR2 reads SYGVKD. The CDR3 runs to 14 residues. The V gene end was trimmed by 7 bases and the J gene end by 0 bases; junction bases not matched to a gene: 3. In nucleotides, the CDR3 is TGTGCCATCAAGGGACAGCTCTCTGGAAACACCATATATTTT. As protein: CAIKGQLSGNTIYF.

The V gene is TRBV5-6, the J gene TRBJ1-3; 9 bases match TRBD1. CDR1 and CDR2 (germline): SGHDT, YYEEEE. The trim removed 4 bases at V and 0 bases at J, leaving 8 bases unmatched. The CDR3 runs 17 residues. The CDR3 nucleotides are TGTGCCAGCAGCCCGGGGACAGGGTGGCACTCTGGAAACACCATATATTTT. It codes for CASSPGTGWHSGNTIYF.